This T cell receptor (beta chain) came from a study of blood T cell repertoires in COVID-19. Study-wide background: Sites in the United States, Italy and Spain provided acute and convalescent COVID-19 samples. T cells, B-cell-depleted T cells, or PBMCs provided the cDNA or gDNA that served as material.

Generated by immunoSEQ multiplex PCR, the TCRdb table keeps only in-frame clones and is missing some. The repertoire holds 350,000 or so clones, 90% seen once, with around 7% in the top ten. Germline CDR1 ENHRY, CDR2 SYGVKD. V lost 11 bases to trimming and J lost 1 base; unmatched junction nucleotides: 7. CDR3 size: 14 residues. This clonotype was obtained from a man between 18 and 35 years old with active or convalescent COVID-19. The specimen sequenced was peripheral blood. This chain uses TRBV10-3 with TRBJ1-1; 10 bases fit TRBD1. CDR3 nucleotide sequence: TGTGCCCACCGACAGGGGGCCTCGAACACTGAAGCTTTCTTT. It codes for CAHRQGASNTEAFF.